The rows below give T cell receptor beta chains drawn from one sample of a study of blood T cell repertoires in COVID-19. Produced via immunoSEQ multiplex PCR; TCRdb's table is partial and in-frame only. The sample carries about 220,000 clones, around 91% recorded once. Sequencing input: PBMCs or T cells enriched from blood (not recorded which). The source is a woman younger than 30 in a cohort exposed to, infected with or recovered from COVID-19 (not recorded which). Both conserved end residues are part of each CDR3. The D gene is left open where the match is weak. Size tells how often a clone was seen (once, few, many) or the class of an expanded clone, and some rows leave it out.

V: TRBV7-2; J: TRBJ2-3; D: TRBD2; size: .; DNA: TGTGCCAGCAGCTTAGGCCCTAGCGGGAGGGCTCGTAGGGATACGCAGTATTTT; CDR3: CASSLGPSGRARRDTQYF
V: TRBV7-9; J: TRBJ2-3; D: TRBD2; size: .; DNA: TGTGCCAGCGGGGAGAACAGCGGGGCTAGCACAGATACGCAGTATTTT; CDR3: CASGENSGASTDTQYF
V: TRBV10-2; J: TRBJ1-2; D: TRBD1; size: .; DNA: TGCGCCAGCAACCCTGTCACAGGCGACAGGGACGCCTATGGCTACACCTTC; CDR3: CASNPVTGDRDAYGYTF
V: TRBV7-9; J: TRBJ2-1; D: TRBD2; size: .; DNA: TGTGCCAGCAGCTCACATTGGACTAGCGGGAGTATCAATGAGCAGTTCTTC; CDR3: CASSSHWTSGSINEQFF
V: TRBV13; J: TRBJ2-1; D: .; size: .; DNA: TGTGCCAGCAGCTTAGTGCGGGTCGATGAGCAGTTCTTC; CDR3: CASSLVRVDEQFF
V: TRBV3-1/TRBV3-2; J: TRBJ1-2; D: TRBD1; size: few; DNA: TGTGCCAGCAGCCAACGGGGACAGGGGGGCTATGGCTACACCTTC; CDR3: CASSQRGQGGYGYTF
V: TRBV5-1; J: TRBJ2-7; D: .; size: .; DNA: TGCGCCAGCAGCCCCAGAGGTATCCCCTACGAGCAGTACTTC; CDR3: CASSPRGIPYEQYF
V: TRBV10-3; J: TRBJ2-1; D: .; size: .; DNA: TGTGCCGTCAAGGGGGAGCACTCCTACAATGAGCAGTTCTTC; CDR3: CAVKGEHSYNEQFF
V: TRBV3-1/TRBV3-2; J: TRBJ1-1; D: TRBD1; size: .; DNA: TGTGCCAGCAGCCAAGATCAGGGGGTGATAGGGTCAGACACTGAAGCTTTCTTT; CDR3: CASSQDQGVIGSDTEAFF
V: TRBV27; J: TRBJ2-1; D: TRBD2; size: .; DNA: TGTGCCAGCACTAGGCTAGCGGTTAGGAGCTCCTACAATGAGCAGTTCTTC; CDR3: CASTRLAVRSSYNEQFF
V: TRBV18; J: TRBJ2-6; D: TRBD1; size: .; DNA: TGTGCCAGCTCACGACCGGGACAGGTCACACCCTCTGGGGCCAACGTCCTGACTTTC; CDR3: CASSRPGQVTPSGANVLTF
V: TRBV6-6; J: TRBJ1-1; D: .; size: .; DNA: TGTGCCAGCCGTCTAGACAGTGGTCTGCCGATGAACACTGAAGCTTTCTTT; CDR3: CASRLDSGLPMNTEAFF
V: TRBV7-6; J: TRBJ1-4; D: .; size: .; DNA: TGTGCCAGCAGCTCCCGAAGACCGGGCACCGCGGGCCTCAATGAAAAACTGTTTTTT; CDR3: CASSSRRPGTAGLNEKLFF
V: TRBV30; J: TRBJ1-6; D: .; size: .; DNA: TGTGCCTGGATGCGGGCCCGATCACCCCTCCACTTT; CDR3: CAWMRARSPLHF
V: TRBV25-1; J: TRBJ1-5; D: TRBD1; size: .; DNA: TGTGCCAGCATACCGGGACAGGGTCATGCTTGGGGCAATCAGCCCCAGCATTTT; CDR3: CASIPGQGHAWGNQPQHF
V: TRBV27; J: TRBJ2-7; D: TRBD2; size: .; DNA: TGTGCCAGCAGTAGCGGGAGCTCACTTGAGCAGTACTTC; CDR3: CASSSGSSLEQYF
V: TRBV28; J: TRBJ2-5; D: TRBD2; size: .; DNA: TGTGCCAGCAGTATAGGACCCGGGGGGCAAGAGACCCAGTACTTC; CDR3: CASSIGPGGQETQYF
V: TRBV6-5; J: TRBJ2-5; D: TRBD2; size: .; DNA: TGTGCCAGCAGTTACTCGGGAGCGGGGGGGATAGAGACCCAGTACTTC; CDR3: CASSYSGAGGIETQYF
V: TRBV27; J: TRBJ1-5; D: TRBD1; size: .; DNA: TGTGCCAGCTCTATGCAGGGGGCAATTCAGCCCCAGCATTTT; CDR3: CASSMQGAIQPQHF
V: TRBV16; J: TRBJ1-6; D: .; size: .; DNA: TGTGCCAGCAGCCTCCAAGGAGTTGATAATTCACCCCTCCACTTT; CDR3: CASSLQGVDNSPLHF
V: TRBV6-1; J: TRBJ2-1; D: .; size: once; DNA: TGTGCCAGCAGTGAAGGTGGGCTAGGGAGTTCCTACAATGAGCAGTTCTTC; CDR3: CASSEGGLGSSYNEQFF
V: TRBV2; J: TRBJ2-1; D: .; size: .; DNA: TGTGCCAGCAGTGAAGCGTCAGAGGACAATGAGCAGTTCTTC; CDR3: CASSEASEDNEQFF
V: TRBV7-8; J: TRBJ2-1; D: TRBD2; size: .; DNA: TGTGCCAGCAGCATAGGAGCGGGAGTAACCTACAATGAGCAGTTCTTC; CDR3: CASSIGAGVTYNEQFF
V: TRBV10-3; J: TRBJ2-1; D: .; size: .; DNA: TGTGCCATCAGTGGACAGAATGAGCAGTTCTTC; CDR3: CAISGQNEQFF
V: TRBV29-1; J: TRBJ1-2; D: TRBD1; size: .; DNA: TGCAGCGTTGACCCAGGGACAGGGTATCGAGATGGCTACACCTTC; CDR3: CSVDPGTGYRDGYTF
V: TRBV4-1; J: TRBJ2-1; D: TRBD2; size: many; DNA: TGCGCCAGCAGCCAGACTGGTATAGGTCTAGCGGGAGCGCAGCAGTTCTTC; CDR3: CASSQTGIGLAGAQQFF
V: TRBV6-5; J: TRBJ2-2; D: TRBD2; size: .; DNA: TGTGCCAGCAGTTTGACTAGCGGGAAGAACACCGGGGAGCTGTTTTTT; CDR3: CASSLTSGKNTGELFF
V: TRBV29-1; J: TRBJ2-1; D: TRBD2; size: .; DNA: TGCAGCGTTCCCCGACTAGCGGGAGTTAACAATGAGCAGTTCTTC; CDR3: CSVPRLAGVNNEQFF
V: TRBV4-1; J: TRBJ1-2; D: TRBD1; size: .; DNA: TGCGCCAGCAGCCAGATTGGGACAGAGAGTTACTATGGCTACACCTTC; CDR3: CASSQIGTESYYGYTF
V: TRBV2; J: TRBJ1-1; D: .; size: .; DNA: TGTGCCAGCAGTGAACAGGTTGGCACTGAAGCTTTCTTT; CDR3: CASSEQVGTEAFF
V: TRBV6-5; J: TRBJ2-7; D: TRBD1; size: .; DNA: TGTGCCAGCATTTCAATTACAGGGGGGACCTACGAGCAGTACTTC; CDR3: CASISITGGTYEQYF
V: TRBV28; J: TRBJ1-3; D: .; size: .; DNA: TGTGCCAGCAGTGTACAGGAGTCTGGAAACACCATATATTTT; CDR3: CASSVQESGNTIYF
V: TRBV15; J: TRBJ2-1; D: .; size: .; DNA: TGTGCCACCAGCAGAGATCGAGCGGTCTCCTACAATGAGCAGTTCTTC; CDR3: CATSRDRAVSYNEQFF
V: TRBV19; J: TRBJ1-1; D: .; size: .; DNA: TGTGCCAGTACCCCCCGGGGGGCTTATGGAGCTTTCTTT; CDR3: CASTPRGAYGAFF
V: TRBV11-3; J: TRBJ2-1; D: TRBD2; size: .; DNA: TGTGCCAGCATGTTTGGCGGGAGAACCCGGGATGAGCAGTTCTTC; CDR3: CASMFGGRTRDEQFF
V: TRBV7-8; J: TRBJ1-5; D: .; size: .; DNA: TGTGCCAGCAGCTTAGGCAGGGGCAATCAGCCCCAGCATTTT; CDR3: CASSLGRGNQPQHF
V: TRBV30; J: TRBJ2-7; D: TRBD1; size: few; DNA: TGTGCCTGGAGTGTGACGGACAGGCCCTACGAGCAGTACTTC; CDR3: CAWSVTDRPYEQYF
V: TRBV11-2; J: TRBJ1-2; D: TRBD1; size: few; DNA: TGTGCCAGCAGCTTAAAACCGGGACAGGGGGGCTATGGCTACACCTTC; CDR3: CASSLKPGQGGYGYTF
V: TRBV4-1; J: TRBJ2-1; D: TRBD2; size: .; DNA: TGCGCCAGCAGCCTCCACCCAATAGCGGGAGGGTCCCAGTTCTTC; CDR3: CASSLHPIAGGSQFF
V: TRBV5-1; J: TRBJ2-2; D: TRBD1; size: .; DNA: TGCGCCAGCAGCACCAGAAGGACAGGGGGGAACACCGGGGAGCTGTTTTTT; CDR3: CASSTRRTGGNTGELFF
V: TRBV18; J: TRBJ2-7; D: TRBD1; size: .; DNA: TGTGCCAGCTCTCGAGACAGGGGTCGACTCTACGAGCAGTACTTC; CDR3: CASSRDRGRLYEQYF
V: TRBV2; J: TRBJ2-1; D: .; size: .; DNA: TGTGCCAGCAGTGGGTCGGCCTACAATGAGCAGTTCTTC; CDR3: CASSGSAYNEQFF
V: TRBV28; J: TRBJ2-5; D: TRBD2; size: .; DNA: TGTGCCAGCAGTCCTACGGGGGGGGCCCAGTACTTC; CDR3: CASSPTGGAQYF
V: TRBV24-1; J: TRBJ2-1; D: TRBD2; size: .; DNA: TGTGCCACAGGGGTTAGCGGGTCCTACAATGAGCAGTTCTTC; CDR3: CATGVSGSYNEQFF
V: TRBV9; J: TRBJ1-2; D: .; size: .; DNA: TGTGCCAGCAGCCCCCGAACCGACAGGGGCTACACCTTC; CDR3: CASSPRTDRGYTF
V: TRBV4-1; J: TRBJ1-1; D: .; size: .; DNA: TGCGCCAGCAGCCCCCAGGGGAACACTGAAGCTTTCTTT; CDR3: CASSPQGNTEAFF
V: TRBV3-1/TRBV3-2; J: TRBJ2-2; D: TRBD2; size: once; DNA: TGTGCCAGCAGCTTCTTTAGCGGGGGTGCCGGGGAGCTGTTTTTT; CDR3: CASSFFSGGAGELFF
V: TRBV27; J: TRBJ2-7; D: .; size: .; DNA: TGTGCCAGCAGTACCATTTTGGGCCCGGTCGTGGAGCAGTACTTC; CDR3: CASSTILGPVVEQYF
V: TRBV24-1; J: TRBJ1-3; D: TRBD1; size: .; DNA: TGTGCCACCCCACAGTCCCCGGACAGGGCTGGAAACACCATATATTTT; CDR3: CATPQSPDRAGNTIYF
V: TRBV5-1; J: TRBJ2-5; D: .; size: once; DNA: TGCGCCAGCAATGAGGGCGGCAGTCAAGAGACCCAGTACTTC; CDR3: CASNEGGSQETQYF
V: TRBV6-5; J: TRBJ2-7; D: .; size: .; DNA: TGTGCCAGCAGTACCAGAAAGTACGAGCAGTACTTC; CDR3: CASSTRKYEQYF
V: TRBV14; J: TRBJ2-7; D: .; size: .; DNA: TGTGCCAGCAGCCAAGAAGTGGGCTCCAACGAGCAGTACTTC; CDR3: CASSQEVGSNEQYF
V: TRBV12-3/TRBV12-4; J: TRBJ2-1; D: .; size: .; DNA: TGTGCCAGCAGTTTGGGTAGACTGGATGAGCAGTTCTTC; CDR3: CASSLGRLDEQFF
V: TRBV28; J: TRBJ1-6; D: .; size: few; DNA: TGTGCCTGCTGGGGGGTGACTAATTCACCCCTCCACTTT; CDR3: CACWGVTNSPLHF